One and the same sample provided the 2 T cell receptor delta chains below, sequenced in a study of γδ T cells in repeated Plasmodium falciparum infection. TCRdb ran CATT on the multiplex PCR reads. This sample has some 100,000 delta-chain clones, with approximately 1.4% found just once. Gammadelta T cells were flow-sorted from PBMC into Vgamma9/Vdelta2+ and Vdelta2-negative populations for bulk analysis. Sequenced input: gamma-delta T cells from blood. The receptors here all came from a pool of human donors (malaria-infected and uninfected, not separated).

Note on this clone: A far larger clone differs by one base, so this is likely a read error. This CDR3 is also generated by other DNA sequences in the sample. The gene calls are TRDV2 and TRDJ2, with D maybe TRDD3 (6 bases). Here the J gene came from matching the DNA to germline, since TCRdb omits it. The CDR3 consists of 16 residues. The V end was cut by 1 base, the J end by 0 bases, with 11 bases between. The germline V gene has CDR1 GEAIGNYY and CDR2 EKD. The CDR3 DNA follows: TGTGCCTGTGACACTCCTGGGGAAGCTTTGACAGCACAACTCTTCTTT. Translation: CACDTPGEALTAQLFF.

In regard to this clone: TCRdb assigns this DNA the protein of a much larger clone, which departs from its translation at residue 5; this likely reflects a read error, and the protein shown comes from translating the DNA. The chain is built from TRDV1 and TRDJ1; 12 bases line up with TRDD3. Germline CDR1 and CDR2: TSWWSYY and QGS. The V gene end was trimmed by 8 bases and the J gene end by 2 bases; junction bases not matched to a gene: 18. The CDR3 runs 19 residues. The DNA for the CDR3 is TGTGCTCTTCTCTCCCTACGATGGACTGGGGGATACTCTACCGATAAACTCATCTTT. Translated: CALLSLRWTGGYSTDKLIF.